This T cell receptor beta chain was captured by sequencing in a study of T cell repertoires in cytomegalovirus infection. Overall study: In public TCR beta signatures, there were indications of both CMV infection and matching HLA type. General study results and limits: Ex vivo, HLA-C-restricted CMV-specific TCR beta clonotypes prevailed over the rest of the response. Individuals carrying CMV plus the relevant HLA were identified by cumulative frequency of public TCR beta families.

The germline gives CDR1 SGHDN, CDR2 FVKESK. The CDR3 spans 19 residues. The V and J ends lost 2 bases and 0 bases, in that order; junction bases with no gene match: 13. This clonotype was seen more than once but under ten times. Its antigen is unidentified. Each CDR3 protein gets one entry after TCRdb re-called the reads with MiXCR. The data show 300,000 to 450,000 distinct CDR3 sequences, roughly 18% seen once. The specimen sequenced was PBMCs. This TCR came from a human donor in good health (CMV status not recorded). Some clones in this sample may be carry-over from other donors' samples. The V call is TRBV14, the J call TRBJ1-5, with 7 bases that match TRBD1. CDR3 loop: CASSQRIGTAILSNQPQHF. DNA of the CDR3: TGTGCCAGCAGCCAACGTATCGGGACAGCTATACTTAGCAATCAGCCCCAGCATTTT.